Listed below are T cell receptor beta chains from one sample, sequenced in a study of CD8+CD57+ T cells in acquired aplastic anemia. One entry per CDR3 protein results from TCRdb running MiXCR on the reads. The data contain some 120,000 distinct CDR3 sequences, around 48% of them singletons. Sequenced input: sorted CD4+, CD8+, or CD8+CD57+ T cells (not recorded which) from PBMCs. The source of these receptors is a human donor in good health, serving as a control. Each CDR3 is given without its conserved first and last residue. Each record gives: D gene, J gene, V gene, CDR3 protein. D genes are given only for firm matches.

>TRBD1|TRBJ1-2|TRBV10-1
ASSHSAQGASIYT
>NA|TRBJ2-5|TRBV25-1
ASSEYRGDETQY
>NA|TRBJ2-2|TRBV6-1
ASPGHPANTGELF
>TRBD2|TRBJ2-5|TRBV20-1
SARDFYAAGEETQY
>TRBD2|TRBJ2-4|TRBV12-3/TRBV12-4
ASSPRGTSGGVRAKNIQY
>NA|TRBJ1-5|TRBV20-1
SASGAQGRLGNQPQH
>NA|TRBJ1-1|TRBV6-1
ASSGGAGGDTEAF
>TRBD1|TRBJ1-2|TRBV7-9
ASSTGTGGGYT
>NA|TRBJ1-1|TRBV10-3
AIREGTEAF
>NA|TRBJ2-1|TRBV7-2
ASSFDSLRNNEQF
>NA|TRBJ1-2|TRBV5-4
ASSRGTLNYGYT